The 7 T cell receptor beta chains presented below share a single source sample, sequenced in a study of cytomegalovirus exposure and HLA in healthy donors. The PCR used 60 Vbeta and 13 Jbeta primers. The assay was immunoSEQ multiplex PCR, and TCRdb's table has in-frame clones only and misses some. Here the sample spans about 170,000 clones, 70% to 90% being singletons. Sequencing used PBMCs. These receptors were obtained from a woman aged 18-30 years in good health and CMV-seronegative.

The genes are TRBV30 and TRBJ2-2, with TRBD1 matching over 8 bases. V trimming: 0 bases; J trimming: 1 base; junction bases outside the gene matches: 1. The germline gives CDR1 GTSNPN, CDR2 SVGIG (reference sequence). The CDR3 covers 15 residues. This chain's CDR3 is CAWSVGTGNTGELFF. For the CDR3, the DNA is TGTGCCTGGAGTGTCGGGACAGGGAACACCGGGGAGCTGTTTTTT.

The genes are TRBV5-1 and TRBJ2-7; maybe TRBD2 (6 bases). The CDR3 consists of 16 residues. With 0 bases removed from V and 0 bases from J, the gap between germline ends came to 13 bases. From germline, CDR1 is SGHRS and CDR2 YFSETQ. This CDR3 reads CASSLVWGGNSYEQYF. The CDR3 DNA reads TGCGCCAGCAGCTTGGTGTGGGGCGGGAACTCCTACGAGCAGTACTTC.

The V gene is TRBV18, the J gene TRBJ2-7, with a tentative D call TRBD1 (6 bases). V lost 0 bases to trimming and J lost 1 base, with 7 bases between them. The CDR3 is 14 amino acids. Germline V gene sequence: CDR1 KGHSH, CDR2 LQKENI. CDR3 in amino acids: CASSPPDRSYEQYF. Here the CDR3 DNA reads TGTGCCAGCTCACCACCGGACAGATCCTACGAGCAGTACTTC.

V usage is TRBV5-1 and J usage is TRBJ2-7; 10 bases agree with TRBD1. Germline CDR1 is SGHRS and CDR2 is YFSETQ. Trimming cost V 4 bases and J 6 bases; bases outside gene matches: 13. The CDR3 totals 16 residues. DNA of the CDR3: TGCGCCAGCAGCATGACCGGGACAGGGGTGGAGAGCGAGCAGTACTTC. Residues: CASSMTGTGVESEQYF.

In DNA form, the CDR3 reads TGCGCCAGCAGCCTCCCTGAGGGCGGGAGGGGAAATGAGCAGTTCTTC. It specifies CASSLPEGGRGNEQFF. The genes are TRBV4-1 and TRBJ2-1, with 9 bases that match TRBD2. CDR1 MGHRA and CDR2 YSYEKL come from the germline V gene. J gave up 7 bases and V 4 bases, and 11 bases lay outside the gene matches. The CDR3 totals 16 residues.

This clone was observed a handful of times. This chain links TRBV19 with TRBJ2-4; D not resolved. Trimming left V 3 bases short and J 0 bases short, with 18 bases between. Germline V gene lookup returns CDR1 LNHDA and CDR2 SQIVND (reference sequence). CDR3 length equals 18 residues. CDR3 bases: TGTGCCAGTAGTATTGGTCAGGCCTTTGGCGAAGCCAAAAACATTCAGTACTTC. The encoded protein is CASSIGQAFGEAKNIQYF.

CDR3 coding DNA: TGTGCCAGCAGTTCCGGACAAGGAAGGAATGAGCAGTTCTTC. This encodes CASSSGQGRNEQFF. The genes are TRBV27 and TRBJ2-1; weak D call: TRBD1 (5 bases). This CDR3 is built from 14 residues. In germline, CDR1 is MNHEY, CDR2 SMNVEV (reference sequence). V lost 4 bases to trimming and J lost 7 bases, with 14 bases between them.